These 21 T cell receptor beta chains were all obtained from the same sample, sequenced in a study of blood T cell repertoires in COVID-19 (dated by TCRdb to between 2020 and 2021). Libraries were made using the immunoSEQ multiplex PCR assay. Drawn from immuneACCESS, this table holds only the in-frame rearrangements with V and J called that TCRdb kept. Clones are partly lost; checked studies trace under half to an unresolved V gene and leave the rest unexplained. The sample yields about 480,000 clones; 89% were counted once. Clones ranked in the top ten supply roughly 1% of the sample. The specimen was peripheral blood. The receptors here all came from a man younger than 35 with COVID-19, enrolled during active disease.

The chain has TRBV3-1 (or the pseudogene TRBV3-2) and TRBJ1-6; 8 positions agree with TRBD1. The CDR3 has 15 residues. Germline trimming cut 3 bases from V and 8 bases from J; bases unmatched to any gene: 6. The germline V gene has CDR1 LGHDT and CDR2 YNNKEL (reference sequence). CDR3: CASSQTRTGYSPLHF. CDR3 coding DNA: TGTGCCAGCAGCCAGACCCGGACAGGGTATTCACCCCTCCACTTT.

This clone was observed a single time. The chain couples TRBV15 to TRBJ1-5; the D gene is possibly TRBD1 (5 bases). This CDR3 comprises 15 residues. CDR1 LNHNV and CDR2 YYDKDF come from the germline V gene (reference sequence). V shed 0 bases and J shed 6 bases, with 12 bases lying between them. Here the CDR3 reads CATSRDSQGSQPQHF. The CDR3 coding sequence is TGTGCCACCAGCAGAGATTCCCAGGGCAGTCAGCCCCAGCATTTT.

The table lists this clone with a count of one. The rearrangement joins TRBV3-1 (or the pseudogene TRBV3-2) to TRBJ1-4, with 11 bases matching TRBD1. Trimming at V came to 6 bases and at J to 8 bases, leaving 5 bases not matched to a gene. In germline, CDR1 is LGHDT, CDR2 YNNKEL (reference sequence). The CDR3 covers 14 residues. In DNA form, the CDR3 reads TGTGCCAGCAGGAGGGACAGGGGGTCGGAAAAACTGTTTTTT. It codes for CASRRDRGSEKLFF.

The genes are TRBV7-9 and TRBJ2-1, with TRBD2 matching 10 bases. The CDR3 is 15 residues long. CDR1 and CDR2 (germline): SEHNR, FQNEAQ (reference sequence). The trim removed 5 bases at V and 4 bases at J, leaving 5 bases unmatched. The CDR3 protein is CASSASGGAYNEQFF. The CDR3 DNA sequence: TGTGCCAGCAGCGCTAGCGGGGGAGCATACAATGAGCAGTTCTTC.

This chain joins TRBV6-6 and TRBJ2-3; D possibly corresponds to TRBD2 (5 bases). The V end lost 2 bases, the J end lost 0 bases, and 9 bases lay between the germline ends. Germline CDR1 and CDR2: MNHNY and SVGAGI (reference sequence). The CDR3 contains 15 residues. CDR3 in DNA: TGTGCCAGCAGTTACCTAGCAGACAGCACAGATACGCAGTATTTT. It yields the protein CASSYLADSTDTQYF.

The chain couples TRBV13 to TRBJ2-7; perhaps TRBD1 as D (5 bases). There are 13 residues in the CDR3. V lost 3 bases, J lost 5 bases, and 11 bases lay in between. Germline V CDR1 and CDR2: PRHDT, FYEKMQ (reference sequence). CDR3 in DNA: TGTGCCAGCAGCTTTACCAGGGCCCACGAGCAGTACTTC. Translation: CASSFTRAHEQYF.

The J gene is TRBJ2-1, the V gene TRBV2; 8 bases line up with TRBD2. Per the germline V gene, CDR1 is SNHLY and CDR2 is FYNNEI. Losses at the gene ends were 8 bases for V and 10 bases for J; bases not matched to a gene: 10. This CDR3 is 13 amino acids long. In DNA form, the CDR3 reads TGTGCCAGCCGTCGGGAGGGCCGTGGGGAGCAGTTCTTC. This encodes CASRREGRGEQFF.

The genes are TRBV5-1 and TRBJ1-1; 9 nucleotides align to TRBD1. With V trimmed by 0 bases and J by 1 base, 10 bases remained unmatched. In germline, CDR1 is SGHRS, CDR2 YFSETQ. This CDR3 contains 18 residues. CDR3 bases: TGCGCCAGCAGCTTGGGAGGTCACAGGGGGCGTAAGAACACTGAAGCTTTCTTT. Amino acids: CASSLGGHRGRKNTEAFF. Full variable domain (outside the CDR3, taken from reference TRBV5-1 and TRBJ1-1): KAGVTQTPRYLIKTRGQQVTLSCSPISGHRSVSWYQQTPGQGLQFLFEYFSETQRNKGNFPGRFSGRQFSNSRSEMNVSTLELGDSALYLCASSLGGHRGRKNTEAFFGQGTRLTVV.

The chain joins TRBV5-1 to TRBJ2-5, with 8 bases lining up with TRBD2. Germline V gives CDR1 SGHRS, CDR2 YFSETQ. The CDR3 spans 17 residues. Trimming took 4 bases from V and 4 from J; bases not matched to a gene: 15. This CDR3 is CASSRTLAGPAGETQYF. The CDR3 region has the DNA TGCGCCAGCAGCCGAACCCTAGCGGGCCCTGCGGGAGAGACCCAGTACTTC. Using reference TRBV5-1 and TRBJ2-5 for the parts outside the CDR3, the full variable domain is KAGVTQTPRYLIKTRGQQVTLSCSPISGHRSVSWYQQTPGQGLQFLFEYFSETQRNKGNFPGRFSGRQFSNSRSEMNVSTLELGDSALYLCASSRTLAGPAGETQYFGPGTRLLVL.

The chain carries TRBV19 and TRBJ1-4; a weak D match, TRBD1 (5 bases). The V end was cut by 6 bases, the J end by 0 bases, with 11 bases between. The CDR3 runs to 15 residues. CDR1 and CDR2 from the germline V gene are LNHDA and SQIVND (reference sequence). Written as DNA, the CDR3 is TGTGCCAGTAGCCGATCAGGGACAACTAATGAAAAACTGTTTTTT. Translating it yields CASSRSGTTNEKLFF.

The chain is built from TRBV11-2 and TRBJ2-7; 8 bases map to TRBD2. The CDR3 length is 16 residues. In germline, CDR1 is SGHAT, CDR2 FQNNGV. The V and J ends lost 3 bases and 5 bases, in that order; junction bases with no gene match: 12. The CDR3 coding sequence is TGTGCCAGCAGCTTCGGCCCGACGGGAGGGCGGCACGAGCAGTACTTC. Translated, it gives CASSFGPTGGRHEQYF.

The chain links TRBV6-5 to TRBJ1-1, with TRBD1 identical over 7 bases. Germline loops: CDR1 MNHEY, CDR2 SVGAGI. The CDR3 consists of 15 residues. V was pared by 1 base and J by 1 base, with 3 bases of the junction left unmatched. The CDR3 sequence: CASSYWDSSNTEAFF. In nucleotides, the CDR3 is TGTGCCAGCAGTTACTGGGACAGCTCGAACACTGAAGCTTTCTTT.

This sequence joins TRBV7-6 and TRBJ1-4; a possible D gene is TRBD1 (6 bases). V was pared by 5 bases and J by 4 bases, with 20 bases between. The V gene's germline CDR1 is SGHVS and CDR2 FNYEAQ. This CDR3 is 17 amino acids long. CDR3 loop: CASSAASTGLGNEKLFF. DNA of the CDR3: TGTGCCAGCAGCGCTGCTTCGACAGGTCTGGGTAATGAAAAACTGTTTTTT.

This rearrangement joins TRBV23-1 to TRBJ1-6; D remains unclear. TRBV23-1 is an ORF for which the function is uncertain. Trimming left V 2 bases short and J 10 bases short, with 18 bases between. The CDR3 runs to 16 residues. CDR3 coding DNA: TGCGCCAGCAGTCAAGGAAGACGGAAGAACAGCTCACCCCTCCACTTT. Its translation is CASSQGRRKNSSPLHF.

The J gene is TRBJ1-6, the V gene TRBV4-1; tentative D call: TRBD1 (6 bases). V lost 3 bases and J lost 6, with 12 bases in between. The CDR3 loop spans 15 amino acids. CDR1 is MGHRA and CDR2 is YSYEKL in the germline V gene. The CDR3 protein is CASSHTSGVNSPLHF. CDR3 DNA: TGCGCCAGCAGCCACACATCAGGGGTTAATTCACCCCTCCACTTT.

CDR3 nucleotide sequence: TGTGCCAGCAGGGGAGTAAGAACCGGGGAGCTGTTTTTT. Its translation: CASRGVRTGELFF. The chain couples TRBV12-3 or TRBV12-4 to TRBJ2-2; tentative D call: TRBD2 (5 bases). Deletions cut 6 bases from V and 5 bases from J, with 10 bases between. The CDR3 loop spans 13 amino acids.

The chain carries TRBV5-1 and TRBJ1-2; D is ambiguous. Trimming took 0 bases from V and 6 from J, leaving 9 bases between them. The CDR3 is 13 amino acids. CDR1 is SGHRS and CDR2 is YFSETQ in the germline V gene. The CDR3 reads CASSLDSGDGYTF. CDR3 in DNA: TGCGCCAGCAGCTTGGATTCGGGAGATGGCTACACCTTC. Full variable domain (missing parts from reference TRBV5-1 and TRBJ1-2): KAGVTQTPRYLIKTRGQQVTLSCSPISGHRSVSWYQQTPGQGLQFLFEYFSETQRNKGNFPGRFSGRQFSNSRSEMNVSTLELGDSALYLCASSLDSGDGYTFGSGTRLTVV.

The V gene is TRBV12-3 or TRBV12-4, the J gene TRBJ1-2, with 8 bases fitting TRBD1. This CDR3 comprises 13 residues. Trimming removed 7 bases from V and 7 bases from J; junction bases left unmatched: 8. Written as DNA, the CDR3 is TGTGCCAGCACCTTCAGGGGGCGCGGTGGCTACACCTTC. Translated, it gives CASTFRGRGGYTF.

CDR3 in amino acids: CASTSTGGATGELFF. Here the CDR3 DNA reads TGTGCCAGCACCTCGACAGGGGGTGCCACCGGGGAGCTGTTTTTT. V usage is TRBV6-6 and J usage is TRBJ2-2; 9 nucleotides match TRBD1. The junction had 7 bases not matched to a gene; V was cut back by 7 bases and J by 4 bases. This CDR3 contains 15 residues. CDR1 is MNHNY, CDR2 SVGAGI, per germline (reference sequence).

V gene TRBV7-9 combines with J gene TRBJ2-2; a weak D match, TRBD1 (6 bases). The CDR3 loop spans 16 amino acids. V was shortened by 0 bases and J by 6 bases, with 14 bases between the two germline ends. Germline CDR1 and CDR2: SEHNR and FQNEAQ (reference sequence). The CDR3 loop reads CASSLARIEGAGELFF. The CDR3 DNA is TGTGCCAGCAGCTTAGCGCGAATCGAGGGGGCCGGGGAGCTGTTTTTT.

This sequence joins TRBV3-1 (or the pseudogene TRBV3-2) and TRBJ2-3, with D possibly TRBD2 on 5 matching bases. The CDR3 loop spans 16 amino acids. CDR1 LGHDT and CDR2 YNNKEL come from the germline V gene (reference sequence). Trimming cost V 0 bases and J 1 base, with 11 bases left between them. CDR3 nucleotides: TGTGCCAGCAGCCAAGAGCCCGGGGTCCGCACAGATACGCAGTATTTT. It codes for CASSQEPGVRTDTQYF.